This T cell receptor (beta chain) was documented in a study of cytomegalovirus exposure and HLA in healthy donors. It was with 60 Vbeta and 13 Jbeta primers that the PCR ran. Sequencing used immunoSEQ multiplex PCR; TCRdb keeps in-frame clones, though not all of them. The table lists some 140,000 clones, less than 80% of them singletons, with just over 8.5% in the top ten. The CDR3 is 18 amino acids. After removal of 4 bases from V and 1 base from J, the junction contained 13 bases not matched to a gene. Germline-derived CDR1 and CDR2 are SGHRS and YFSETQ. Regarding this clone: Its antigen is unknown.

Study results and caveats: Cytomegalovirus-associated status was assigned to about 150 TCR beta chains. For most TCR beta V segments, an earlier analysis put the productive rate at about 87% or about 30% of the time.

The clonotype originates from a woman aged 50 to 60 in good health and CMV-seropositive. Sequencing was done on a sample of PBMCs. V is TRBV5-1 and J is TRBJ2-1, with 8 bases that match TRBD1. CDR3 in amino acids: CASSRAGTGSPSYNEQFF. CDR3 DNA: TGCGCCAGCAGCCGTGCCGGGACAGGCTCACCTTCCTACAATGAGCAGTTCTTC.